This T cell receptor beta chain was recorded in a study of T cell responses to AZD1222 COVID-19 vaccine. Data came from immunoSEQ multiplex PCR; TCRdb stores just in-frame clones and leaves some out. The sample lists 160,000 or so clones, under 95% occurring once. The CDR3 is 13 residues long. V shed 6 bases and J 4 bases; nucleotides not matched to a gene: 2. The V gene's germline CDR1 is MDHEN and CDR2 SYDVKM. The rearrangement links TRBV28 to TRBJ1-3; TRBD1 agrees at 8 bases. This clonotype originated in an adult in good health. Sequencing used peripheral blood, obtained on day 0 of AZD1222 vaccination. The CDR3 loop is CASRGQGGNTIYF. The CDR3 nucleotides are TGTGCCAGCAGAGGACAGGGAGGAAACACCATATATTTT.